This note documents a single T cell receptor beta chain sequence. TCRdb fed the 5' RACE reads into MiXCR, producing one record per CDR3 protein. The data contain roughly 190,000 distinct CDR3 sequences, about a sixth of them singletons. This specimen belongs to a study of T-cell memory formation after mild COVID-19. This sequence originates from an adult woman who had mild COVID-19 (a few samples of this study predate the infection). Cell type and time point are not known. The material sequenced was PBMCs or a T cell subset sorted from them (not recorded which).

CDR3 coding DNA: TGTGCCAGCAGCGTAAAGCAGCTAGCGTTCTACGAGCAGTACTTC. It translates to CASSVKQLAFYEQYF. The V and J genes are TRBV4-2 and TRBJ2-7; D possibly corresponds to TRBD2 (6 bases). Trimming took 5 bases from V and 3 from J, leaving 17 bases between them. This CDR3 contains 15 residues. Germline V gene data show CDR1 as LGHNA and CDR2 as YNFKEQ.